Below, one TCR beta chain is given with its context. Germline trimming cut 4 bases from V and 7 bases from J; bases unmatched to any gene: 5. Germline assignment: CDR1 SGHRS and CDR2 YFSETQ. This CDR3 comprises 13 residues. The data are from a study of cytomegalovirus exposure and HLA in healthy donors. Across the study: Sequencing of 180 million or so T cells in an earlier analysis found around 110 million unique TCR beta sequences. Falling in the Caucasian-associated ancestry cluster were less than 85% of under 500 genotyped donors.

The primer mix had 60 Vbeta and 13 Jbeta primers. In the original workflow: It was a later analysis that counted 79 million or so unique TCR beta chains, of which roughly 11 million were shared. Clones were sequenced by immunoSEQ multiplex PCR, and TCRdb holds only the in-frame ones, with some missing. V and J calls and clone size follow that table, whereas D and trimming were derived from the DNA. The data show about 73,000 clones, 60% to 85% seen once. This clonotype originated in a male donor in good health and CMV-seronegative. The chain carries TRBV5-1 and TRBJ2-7, with 10 bases that match TRBD1. The specimen sequenced was PBMCs. DNA of the CDR3: TGCGCCAGCAGCCTGGGGACAGGGGAAGAGCAGTACTTC. Translation gives CASSLGTGEEQYF.